These 8 T cell receptor beta chains were sequenced from one sample in a study of blood T cell repertoires in COVID-19. Only in-frame clones appear in the TCRdb table, and some are missing; sequencing was by immunoSEQ multiplex PCR. The sample includes around 130,000 clones, around 84% of them seen just once. Sequenced input: PBMCs or T cells enriched from blood (not recorded which). The receptor set was obtained from a man aged 35 to 55 with acute COVID-19.

This chain joins TRBV9 and TRBJ2-1; D may be TRBD2 (6 bases). The CDR3 totals 15 residues. The V and J ends lost 2 bases and 10 bases respectively, with 19 bases between them. Germline V gene data show CDR1 as SGDLS and CDR2 as YYNGEE. The CDR3 here is CASSVDPGLPSEQFF. The CDR3 nucleotides read TGTGCCAGCAGCGTGGATCCGGGACTCCCATCCGAGCAGTTCTTC.

This clone was recorded only once. This CDR3 is CASSLGPGDEQFF. CDR3 in DNA: TGTGCCAGCAGCTTGGGCCCTGGAGATGAGCAGTTCTTC. V is TRBV5-4 and J is TRBJ2-1; no clear D. This CDR3 is built from 13 residues. Looked up from germline, CDR1 is SGHNT and CDR2 is YYREEE (reference sequence). V lost 0 bases, J lost 8 bases, and 9 bases lay in between.

This sequence joins TRBV18 and TRBJ2-1; D perhaps matches TRBD2 (6 bases). The CDR3 is 12 residues long. From germline, CDR1 is KGHSH and CDR2 LQKENI. V gave up 6 bases and J gave up 8 bases, with 11 bases separating them. In DNA, the CDR3 is TGTGCCAGCTCCGCGACTAGTTATGAGCAGTTCTTC. Translation: CASSATSYEQFF. Combining the CDR3 with reference TRBV18 and TRBJ2-1 gives the whole variable domain NAGVMQNPRHLVRRRGQEARLRCSPMKGHSHVYWYRQLPEEGLKFMVYLQKENIIDESGMPKERFSAEFPKEGPSILRIQQVVRGDSAAYFCASSATSYEQFFGPGTRLTVL.

The genes are TRBV7-6 and TRBJ2-5; TRBD2 aligns across 10 bases. In germline, CDR1 is SGHVS, CDR2 FNYEAQ. The CDR3 totals 15 residues. V shed 5 bases, J shed 2 bases, and the junction held 5 bases outside the gene matches. The CDR3 here is CASSPAGGRQETQYF. As DNA, the CDR3 is TGTGCCAGCAGCCCAGCGGGGGGGAGGCAAGAGACCCAGTACTTC.

The chain employs TRBV6-5 and TRBJ1-5; D not resolved. The CDR3 is made up of 15 amino acids. The V gene's germline CDR1 is MNHEY and CDR2 SVGAGI. The germline V and J ends were trimmed by 0 bases and 1 base, with 7 bases remaining between them. CDR3 residues: CASSYSSTSNQPQHF. The CDR3 coding sequence is TGTGCCAGCAGTTACTCGAGTACCAGCAATCAGCCCCAGCATTTT.

The J gene is TRBJ1-2, the V gene TRBV19; 8 positions match TRBD1. CDR3 length: 15 amino acids. V gave up 7 bases and J gave up 5 bases; unmatched junction bases: 12. Germline V CDR1 and CDR2: LNHDA, SQIVND (reference sequence). The CDR3 nucleotides read TGTGCCAGTACCTTGACCGGGACAGGTCCTTATGGCTACACCTTC. Encoded protein: CASTLTGTGPYGYTF.

V usage is TRBV3-1 (or the pseudogene TRBV3-2) and J usage is TRBJ1-1; TRBD1 matches at 7 bases. CDR3 length: 15 residues. Unmatched junction bases numbered 4, after V lost 1 base and J lost 2 bases. Germline CDR1 reads LGHDT; CDR2 reads YNNKEL (reference sequence). CDR3 loop: CASSQGQGVNTEAFF. For the CDR3, the DNA is TGTGCCAGCAGCCAAGGACAGGGCGTAAACACTGAAGCTTTCTTT.

CDR3 region: CASTLAGAGNEQFF. For the CDR3, the DNA is TGTGCCAGCACGTTAGCGGGAGCAGGCAATGAGCAGTTCTTC. This chain joins TRBV2 and TRBJ2-1, with 9 nucleotides matching TRBD2. This CDR3 region has 14 residues. The J segment lost 6 bases and the V segment lost 7 bases, leaving 7 bases of the junction unmatched. CDR1 and CDR2 (germline): SNHLY, FYNNEI.